This TCR beta chain was sequenced in a study of T-cell reconstitution after alpha-beta-depleted transplantation in children. Trimming shortened V by 6 bases and J by 3 bases, and 15 bases separated the two germline ends. The CDR3 extends over 14 amino acids. Per the germline V gene, CDR1 is SNHLY and CDR2 is FYNNEI. A TCRbeta library incorporating unique molecular identifiers was prepared. One entry per CDR3 protein, called by TCRdb with MiXCR from the PCR reads. The table has a few hundred thousand distinct CDR3 sequences, roughly 11% seen once. This clonotype was observed many times. No antigen is known for it. General observations from the study: At one year after transplant, newly produced T cells mostly accounted for T-cell counts and diversity.

This chain links TRBV2 with TRBJ2-7, with D maybe TRBD2 (6 bases). The sequence was obtained from a child under two years old with acute myeloid leukemia, due to receive a stem cell transplant. Sequences were derived from PBMCs, sampled before TCRalphabeta/CD19-depleted stem cell transplant. The DNA of the CDR3 is TGTGCCAGCAGAGGGCGGGGCCAACGCTACGAGCAGTACTTC. Its translation is CASRGRGQRYEQYF.